Listed below are T cell receptor beta chains from one sample, sequenced in a study of PD-1 blockade in classical Hodgkin lymphoma. TCRdb keeps only in-frame clones here, not all; method: immunoSEQ multiplex PCR. The top ten clones hold about 8.1% of a sample with approximately 61,000 clones, 70% to 90% of them seen once. The sequencing here drew on peripheral blood mononuclear cells (PBMCs), taken before the fourth cycle of nivolumab. These receptor sequences come from a human donor with classical Hodgkin lymphoma. Both conserved end residues are part of each CDR3. A D gene is named only where the DNA matches it firmly. The listing skips clone size in some rows; elsewhere it reads once, few, many or a size class.

V	D	J	size	DNA	CDR3
TRBV5-1	.	TRBJ1-4	.	TGCGCCAGCAGCTTGATCCCTCAGGGGAATGAAAAACTGTTTTTT	CASSLIPQGNEKLFF
TRBV5-1	.	TRBJ1-2	.	TGCGCCAGCAGCCTAGGAGTCTCGAGCTACACCTTC	CASSLGVSSYTF
TRBV30	TRBD1	TRBJ1-1	.	TGTGCCTGGAGTTTGGACAGGGGCACTGAAGCTTTCTTT	CAWSLDRGTEAFF
TRBV2	TRBD1	TRBJ1-5	.	TGTGCCAGCTCTCCCTGGACAGGGGTTTTTCAGCCCCAGCATTTT	CASSPWTGVFQPQHF
TRBV6-1	TRBD1	TRBJ2-3	.	TGTGCCAGCAGTGAAGAAGGTCAGGGGGTGCCGTTCACGCAGTATTTT	CASSEEGQGVPFTQYF
TRBV7-9	.	TRBJ1-3	.	TGTGCCAGCAGCGCAGCGGGGGGGATTGGAAACACCATATATTTT	CASSAAGGIGNTIYF
TRBV9	TRBD1	TRBJ1-3	.	TGTGCCAGCAGCGTCGGACAGGGAGTAGGCGTCACCATATATTTT	CASSVGQGVGVTIYF
TRBV5-5	.	TRBJ2-7	.	TGTGCCAGCAGCTTCGGGGACATGGCCTACGAGCAGTACTTC	CASSFGDMAYEQYF
TRBV5-1	.	TRBJ1-4	.	TGCGCCAGCAGCTTGGTCGGGGGTCGGAATGAAAAACTGTTTTTT	CASSLVGGRNEKLFF
TRBV7-3	TRBD2	TRBJ2-7	.	TGTGCCAGCAGCTGGACTAGCGGGGGTTCCTACGAGCAGTACTTC	CASSWTSGGSYEQYF
TRBV7-9	.	TRBJ1-5	few	TGTGCCAGCAGCTTAGTGGGCAGCAATCAGCCCCAGCATTTT	CASSLVGSNQPQHF
TRBV7-8	.	TRBJ2-7	.	TGTGCCAGCAGCTACGACAGGTCGTATGAGCAGTACTTC	CASSYDRSYEQYF
TRBV7-9	.	TRBJ2-7	.	TGTGCCAGCAGCTTAGGAGACAGTTATGTCCACGAGCAGTACTTC	CASSLGDSYVHEQYF
TRBV29-1	.	TRBJ2-7	.	TGCAGCGTTGAGCTGGGGGCAGCCGAGCAGTACTTC	CSVELGAAEQYF
TRBV29-1	TRBD2	TRBJ2-7	.	TGCAGCGTTGTGGCGGGAGTCAACTACGAGCAGTACTTC	CSVVAGVNYEQYF
TRBV11-2	.	TRBJ2-7	.	TGTGCCAGCAGCCCTATTCAGCGGCCTAGGGAGCAGTACTTC	CASSPIQRPREQYF
TRBV6-6	.	TRBJ1-3	.	TGTGCCAGCAGGTTAGACTCTGGAAACACCATATATTTT	CASRLDSGNTIYF
TRBV2	.	TRBJ1-6	.	TGTGCCAGCAGTGGGACGGGTGATAATTCACCCCTCCACTTT	CASSGTGDNSPLHF